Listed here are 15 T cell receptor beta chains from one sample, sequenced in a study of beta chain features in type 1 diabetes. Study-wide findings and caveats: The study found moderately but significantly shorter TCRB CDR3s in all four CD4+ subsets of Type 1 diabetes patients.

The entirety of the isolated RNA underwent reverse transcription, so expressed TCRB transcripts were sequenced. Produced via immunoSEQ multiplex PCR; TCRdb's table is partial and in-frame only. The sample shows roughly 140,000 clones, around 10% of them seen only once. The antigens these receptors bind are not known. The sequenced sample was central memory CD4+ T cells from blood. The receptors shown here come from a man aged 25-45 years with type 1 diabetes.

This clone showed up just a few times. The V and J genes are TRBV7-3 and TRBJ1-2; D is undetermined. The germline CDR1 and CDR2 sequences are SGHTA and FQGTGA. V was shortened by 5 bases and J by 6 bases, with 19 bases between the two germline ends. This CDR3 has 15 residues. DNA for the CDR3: TGTGCCAGCAGCCCCGCAGCGGGGAGGAGAGATGGCTACACCTTC. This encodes CASSPAAGRRDGYTF.

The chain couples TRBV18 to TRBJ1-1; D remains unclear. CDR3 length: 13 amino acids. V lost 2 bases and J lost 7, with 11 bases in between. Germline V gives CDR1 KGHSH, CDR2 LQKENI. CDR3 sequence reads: CASSPTLAGEAFF. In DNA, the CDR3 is TGTGCCAGCTCACCAACATTGGCGGGTGAAGCTTTCTTT. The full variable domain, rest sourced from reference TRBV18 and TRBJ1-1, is NAGVMQNPRHLVRRRGQEARLRCSPMKGHSHVYWYRQLPEEGLKFMVYLQKENIIDESGMPKERFSAEFPKEGPSILRIQQVVRGDSAAYFCASSPTLAGEAFFGQGTRLTVV.

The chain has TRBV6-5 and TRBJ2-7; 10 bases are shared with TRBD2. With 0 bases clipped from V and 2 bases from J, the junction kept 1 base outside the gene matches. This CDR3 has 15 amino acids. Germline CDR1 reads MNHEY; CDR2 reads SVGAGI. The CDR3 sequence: CASSYSTSGAYEQYF. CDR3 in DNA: TGTGCCAGCAGTTACTCCACTAGCGGGGCCTACGAGCAGTACTTC.

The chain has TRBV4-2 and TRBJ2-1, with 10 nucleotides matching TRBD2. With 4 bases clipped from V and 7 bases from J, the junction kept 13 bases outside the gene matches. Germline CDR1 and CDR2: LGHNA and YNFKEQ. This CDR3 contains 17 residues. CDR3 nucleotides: TGTGCCAGCAGCCCGCCTTTCACCAGCGGGAGGGGAAATGAGCAGTTCTTC. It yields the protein CASSPPFTSGRGNEQFF.

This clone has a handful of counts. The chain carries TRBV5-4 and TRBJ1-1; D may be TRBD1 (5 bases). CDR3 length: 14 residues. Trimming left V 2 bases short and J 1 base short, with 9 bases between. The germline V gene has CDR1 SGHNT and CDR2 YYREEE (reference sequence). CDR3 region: CASSLGQPNTEAFF. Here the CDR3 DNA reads TGTGCCAGCAGCTTAGGACAACCGAACACTGAAGCTTTCTTT.

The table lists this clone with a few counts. The CDR3 DNA reads as TGTGCCAGCAGCTTACCCGGGAGTCCCTACGAGCAGTACTTC. Translated, it gives CASSLPGSPYEQYF. The chain combines TRBV21-1 with TRBJ2-7; TRBD2 is taken as the D call from the table, unchecked against the DNA. TRBV21-1 is a listed pseudogene. CDR3 length: 14 amino acids.

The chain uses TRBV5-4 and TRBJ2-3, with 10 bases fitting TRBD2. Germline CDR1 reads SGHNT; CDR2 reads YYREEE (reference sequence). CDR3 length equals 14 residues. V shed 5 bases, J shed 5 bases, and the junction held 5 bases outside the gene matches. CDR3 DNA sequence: TGTGCCAGCAGTCCTAGCGGGAGCGGAGATACGCAGTATTTT. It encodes CASSPSGSGDTQYF.

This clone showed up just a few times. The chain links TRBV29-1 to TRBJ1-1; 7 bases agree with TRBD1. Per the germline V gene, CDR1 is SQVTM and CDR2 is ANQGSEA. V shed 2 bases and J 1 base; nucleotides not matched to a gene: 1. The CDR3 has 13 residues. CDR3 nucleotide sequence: TGCAGCGTTGAAAGGACAGGGAACACTGAAGCTTTCTTT. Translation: CSVERTGNTEAFF.

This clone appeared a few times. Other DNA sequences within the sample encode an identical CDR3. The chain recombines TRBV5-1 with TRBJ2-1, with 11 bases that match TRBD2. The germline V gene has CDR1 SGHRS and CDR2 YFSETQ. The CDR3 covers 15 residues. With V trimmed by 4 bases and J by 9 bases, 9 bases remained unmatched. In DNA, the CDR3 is TGCGCCAGCAGCCCCTTAGCGGGAGGGCCAAGTGAGCAGTTCTTC. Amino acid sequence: CASSPLAGGPSEQFF.

CDR3 in DNA: TGTGCCAGCAGCCTCTGGACAGGGAAGAACATTCAGTACTTC. Amino acid sequence: CASSLWTGKNIQYF. This rearrangement joins TRBV7-9 to TRBJ2-4, with 8 bases fitting TRBD1. Germline trimming cut 5 bases from V and 7 bases from J; bases unmatched to any gene: 7. The CDR3 is 14 amino acids. Germline assignment: CDR1 SEHNR and CDR2 FQNEAQ (reference sequence).

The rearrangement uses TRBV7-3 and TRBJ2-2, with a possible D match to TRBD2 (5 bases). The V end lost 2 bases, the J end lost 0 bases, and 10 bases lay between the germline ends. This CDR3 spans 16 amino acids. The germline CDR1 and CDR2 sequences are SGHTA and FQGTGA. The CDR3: CASSLLGGPNTGELFF. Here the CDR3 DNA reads TGTGCCAGCAGCTTACTCGGCGGGCCGAACACCGGGGAGCTGTTTTTT.

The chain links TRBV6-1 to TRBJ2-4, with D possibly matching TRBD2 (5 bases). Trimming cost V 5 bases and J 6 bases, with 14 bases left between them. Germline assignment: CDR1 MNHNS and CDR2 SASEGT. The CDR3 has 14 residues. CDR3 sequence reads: CASSTPPGLNIQYF. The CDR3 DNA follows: TGTGCCAGCAGTACCCCACCTGGACTAAACATTCAGTACTTC.

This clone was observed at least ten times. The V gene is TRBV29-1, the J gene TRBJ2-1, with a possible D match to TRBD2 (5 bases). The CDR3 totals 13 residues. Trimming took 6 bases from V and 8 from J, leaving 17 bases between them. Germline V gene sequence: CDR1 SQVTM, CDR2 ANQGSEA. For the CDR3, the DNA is TGCAGCGTCCCCTCCCTAGCAGACGATGAGCAGTTCTTC. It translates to CSVPSLADDEQFF.

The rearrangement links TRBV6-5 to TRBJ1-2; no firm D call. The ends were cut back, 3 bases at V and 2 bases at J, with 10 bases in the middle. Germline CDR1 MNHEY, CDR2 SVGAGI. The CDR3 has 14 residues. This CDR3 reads CASSYDYGNYGYTF. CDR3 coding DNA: TGTGCCAGCAGTTATGACTACGGGAACTATGGCTACACCTTC.

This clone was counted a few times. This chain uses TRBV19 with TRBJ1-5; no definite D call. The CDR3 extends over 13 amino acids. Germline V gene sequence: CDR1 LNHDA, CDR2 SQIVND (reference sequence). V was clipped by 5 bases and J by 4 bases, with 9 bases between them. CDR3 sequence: CASSDTVNQPQHF. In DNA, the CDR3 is TGTGCCAGTAGTGATACAGTGAATCAGCCCCAGCATTTT.